A selection of T cell receptor beta chains follows, all from one sample in a study of shared clonotypes between healthy human individuals. The protocol was immunoSEQ multiplex PCR, while the TCRdb copy is restricted to in-frame clones and leaves out a portion. The table lists hundreds of thousands of clones, about 98% of them singletons. Sequenced: naive CD8+ T cells sorted from blood. These receptors were taken from a man aged 25-45 years in good health. The CDR3 runs from the conserved cysteine through the conserved F or W. The D gene is left open where the match is weak. Clone size appears in some rows only: once, few, many, or a class for an expanded clone.

cdr3_nt | cdr3_aa | d_call | j_call | clone_size | v_call
TGCGCCAGCAGCCCTGGACAGGGGCCCATCTTCTCTGGAAACACCATATATTTT | CASSPGQGPIFSGNTIYF | TRBD1 | TRBJ1-3 | NA | TRBV5-1
TGTGCCAGCAGCTTTCCTAGCGGGAGTTCCGGGGAGCTGTTTTTT | CASSFPSGSSGELFF | TRBD2 | TRBJ2-2 | NA | TRBV7-9
TGTGCCAGCAGCCTTACAGGAGTCGTCGTCTTTACTAATGAAAAACTGTTTTTT | CASSLTGVVVFTNEKLFF | NA | TRBJ1-4 | NA | TRBV7-9
TGTGCCTGGACCTTCTATTTGACCGGGGAGCTGTTTTTT | CAWTFYLTGELFF | NA | TRBJ2-2 | NA | TRBV30
TGTGCCTACTCGACAGTAGAAAGCAATCAGCCCCAGCATTTT | CAYSTVESNQPQHF | NA | TRBJ1-5 | NA | TRBV30
TGTGCCAGCAGACCTACCATGAACACTGAAGCTTTCTTT | CASRPTMNTEAFF | NA | TRBJ1-1 | once | TRBV6-5
TGTGCCAGCAGCGTAGTTGGGGGGCCCTACAATGAGCAGTTCTTC | CASSVVGGPYNEQFF | NA | TRBJ2-1 | NA | TRBV9
TGTGCCACCAGCGGGTGGGGACGGGACAGGGGTACTAGCGGGGATGCCAAAAACATTCAGTACTTC | CATSGWGRDRGTSGDAKNIQYF | NA | TRBJ2-4 | NA | TRBV15
TGTGCCAGCAGCCAAGCCTACGAGCAGTACTTC | CASSQAYEQYF | NA | TRBJ2-7 | NA | TRBV4-2
TGTGCCAGCCGAGGACAGGGACAGGATACGCAGTATTTT | CASRGQGQDTQYF | TRBD1 | TRBJ2-3 | once | TRBV28
TGTGCCAGCAGCTTAGCGAGGGGGAGGGCCCTCGCAGATACGCAGTATTTT | CASSLARGRALADTQYF | NA | TRBJ2-3 | NA | TRBV7-6
TGTGCCAGCAGTGAGGTAGCGGACCGACAAGAGACCCAGTACTTC | CASSEVADRQETQYF | NA | TRBJ2-5 | NA | TRBV2
TGTGCCAGCAGCGAACTAGCGGCCTGGGACAATGAGCAGTTCTTC | CASSELAAWDNEQFF | TRBD2 | TRBJ2-1 | once | TRBV9
TGTGCCACCAGACCAATCGGGGGTATCATTAACTATGGCTACACCTTC | CATRPIGGIINYGYTF | NA | TRBJ1-2 | NA | TRBV15
TGTGCCACCAGAAGGACAGGGAGCTCCTACAATGAGCAGTTCTTC | CATRRTGSSYNEQFF | TRBD1 | TRBJ2-1 | NA | TRBV15
TGTGCCTGGAGTCTGACAACTGACGCAAACGAGCAGTACTTC | CAWSLTTDANEQYF | NA | TRBJ2-7 | NA | TRBV30
TGTGCCAGCAGCTTAGATAAGGGGCTCAATCGTGAGACCCAGTACTTC | CASSLDKGLNRETQYF | NA | TRBJ2-5 | NA | TRBV7-9
TGTGCCAGCTCCTCAACGGTGAATGAGCAGTTCTTC | CASSSTVNEQFF | NA | TRBJ2-1 | NA | TRBV18
TGTGCCAGCAGCCGATCGGGGCTAGTTACTTACAATGAGCAGTTCTTC | CASSRSGLVTYNEQFF | NA | TRBJ2-1 | NA | TRBV11-2
TGTGCCAGCAGCGAGGGGTCCTCCTACAATGAGCAGTTCTTC | CASSEGSSYNEQFF | NA | TRBJ2-1 | NA | TRBV13
TGTGCCATCAGTGGATCGGCGGGGTTTAACTATGGCTACACCTTC | CAISGSAGFNYGYTF | NA | TRBJ1-2 | NA | TRBV10-3
TGTGCCAGCAGTTCTGTAGTAGGGGCTATGGTCTACGAGCAGTACTTC | CASSSVVGAMVYEQYF | NA | TRBJ2-7 | NA | TRBV28
TGTGCCAGCAGTAACCCACAGGGGCTTCGGACCGGGGAGCTGTTTTTT | CASSNPQGLRTGELFF | TRBD1 | TRBJ2-2 | NA | TRBV27
TGTGCCAGCAGTTCGTTTCTAGCGGGAGGGAGCACAGATACGCAGTATTTT | CASSSFLAGGSTDTQYF | TRBD2 | TRBJ2-3 | once | TRBV27
TGTGCCAGCAGCCCGCCGACAGGGGGATCTCTCGACGAGCAGTACTTC | CASSPPTGGSLDEQYF | TRBD1 | TRBJ2-7 | NA | TRBV7-9
TGTGCCAGCAGCTTGCGGTCAGATGGCTACACCTTC | CASSLRSDGYTF | NA | TRBJ1-2 | NA | TRBV5-6
TGTGCCAGCAGCATAAGTATCGAAGCTTTCTTT | CASSISIEAFF | NA | TRBJ1-1 | NA | TRBV9
TGTGCCAGCAGCCAAGCCGCTAGCGGCACAGATACGCAGTATTTT | CASSQAASGTDTQYF | NA | TRBJ2-3 | NA | TRBV4-2
TGCAGCGTTCCACTCTGGGGCACCGGGGAGCTGTTTTTT | CSVPLWGTGELFF | NA | TRBJ2-2 | NA | TRBV29-1
TGTGCCAGCGGCCACAGGGATGCATACAATGAGCAGTTCTTC | CASGHRDAYNEQFF | NA | TRBJ2-1 | NA | TRBV2
TGTGCCTGGGACCTGAGCGGGAGCAGTTGGAATGAGCAGTTCTTC | CAWDLSGSSWNEQFF | TRBD2 | TRBJ2-1 | NA | TRBV30
TGTGCCAGCAGTGGGGGGATCTGGGACACACGGACCCTGATTAATGGCTACACCTTC | CASSGGIWDTRTLINGYTF | NA | TRBJ1-2 | NA | TRBV28
TGTGCCAGCAGTTTATCTGGGGTGGGTGAGCAGTTCTTC | CASSLSGVGEQFF | NA | TRBJ2-1 | NA | TRBV27
TGTGCCAGCGAAGAGGACGAGACCCAGTACTTC | CASEEDETQYF | NA | TRBJ2-5 | NA | TRBV2
TGTGCCAGCAGTTTGGGACTGAGCAGCGGCGGGCAGTACTTC | CASSLGLSSGGQYF | NA | TRBJ2-7 | NA | TRBV27
TGCGCCAGCACGGGGGAAGATACGCAGTATTTT | CASTGEDTQYF | NA | TRBJ2-3 | NA | TRBV5-1
TGCAGCGCCTTACTCGGACTATACCCCAATGAGCAGTTCTTC | CSALLGLYPNEQFF | NA | TRBJ2-1 | once | TRBV29-1
TGTGCCAGCAGTGAAACTAGCGGGGCCACAGATACGCAGTATTTT | CASSETSGATDTQYF | TRBD2 | TRBJ2-3 | few | TRBV6-1
TGTGCCAGCGGGGCCACGGGGAGAGGGGCCAACGTCCTGACTTTC | CASGATGRGANVLTF | NA | TRBJ2-6 | NA | TRBV7-9
TGCGCCACCCAACCCGGGTCCGGACAGGTCCATGCGAACACCGGGGAGCTGTTTTTT | CATQPGSGQVHANTGELFF | TRBD1 | TRBJ2-2 | NA | TRBV10-1
TGTGCCAGCAGGGACACAGGGTCGGAGAAGACCCAGTACTTC | CASRDTGSEKTQYF | NA | TRBJ2-5 | NA | TRBV7-9
TGCGCCAGCAGCCCAGCGGTGGGACTAGCGGGTAAGAAGCAGTACTTC | CASSPAVGLAGKKQYF | TRBD2 | TRBJ2-7 | NA | TRBV5-1
TGTGCCAGCAGCGCAGGGGGGGTGGCTAGCGGTTACAATGAGCAGTTCTTC | CASSAGGVASGYNEQFF | NA | TRBJ2-1 | NA | TRBV9
TGCAGCGTCCAGGGGGCGCCAGAGACCCAGTACTTC | CSVQGAPETQYF | TRBD1 | TRBJ2-5 | NA | TRBV29-1
TGTGCCAGCAGCTTCCGAGCAGGAGAGATTTACGAGCAGTACTTC | CASSFRAGEIYEQYF | NA | TRBJ2-7 | NA | TRBV7-2
TGTGCCAGCAGTCAAGTAGGGTTAGGAGACTTACACACCGGGGAGCTGTTTTTT | CASSQVGLGDLHTGELFF | NA | TRBJ2-2 | NA | TRBV27
TGTGCCAGCAGTCCCCTAGCGGGAGGCACAGATACGCAGTATTTT | CASSPLAGGTDTQYF | TRBD2 | TRBJ2-3 | few | TRBV27
TGCAGCGTTGGGACAGGGGACAGTTACGACGAGCAGTACTTC | CSVGTGDSYDEQYF | TRBD1 | TRBJ2-7 | NA | TRBV29-1
TGTGCCAGCAGTTCCACAGCTTACAATGAGCAGTTCTTC | CASSSTAYNEQFF | NA | TRBJ2-1 | NA | TRBV27
TGTGCCAGCAGCTCCGGACAGCTTACCGAGCAGTACTTC | CASSSGQLTEQYF | NA | TRBJ2-7 | NA | TRBV7-9
TGTGCCAGCAGCTCAAAGGGACAGGGTACCTACGAGCAGTACTTC | CASSSKGQGTYEQYF | TRBD1 | TRBJ2-7 | NA | TRBV13
TGTGCCTGGAGTAGATATAGCGGGAGCTCCTACGAGCAGTACTTC | CAWSRYSGSSYEQYF | TRBD2 | TRBJ2-7 | NA | TRBV30
TGTGCCAGCAGACCAGCGGGGGTCTCCTACAATGAGCAGTTCTTC | CASRPAGVSYNEQFF | TRBD2 | TRBJ2-1 | once | TRBV27
TGTGCCAGCAGCTCCTTGTTCTCTGGGGCCAACGTCCTGACTTTC | CASSSLFSGANVLTF | NA | TRBJ2-6 | NA | TRBV7-9
TGTGCCAGCAATGGGGGTGACACCGTCCACACAGATACGCAGTATTTT | CASNGGDTVHTDTQYF | NA | TRBJ2-3 | NA | TRBV2
TGTGCCAGCAGCTTACCTAGCGGGAGGAGGGCCTACAATGAGCAGTTCTTC | CASSLPSGRRAYNEQFF | TRBD2 | TRBJ2-1 | once | TRBV7-9